This T cell receptor (beta chain) was documented in a study of blood T cell repertoires in COVID-19. Profiled with immunoSEQ multiplex PCR; TCRdb holds only in-frame clones, not every one. This table has tens of thousands of clones, 82% appearing once. CDR1 and CDR2 (germline): GTSNPN, SVGIG (reference sequence). The length of the CDR3 is 12 residues. The J segment lost 4 bases and the V segment lost 1 base, leaving 0 bases of the junction unmatched. The rearrangement links TRBV30 to TRBJ1-2; 7 bases are a match to TRBD1. Sequenced: peripheral blood. The receptor comes from a human donor in a cohort sampled during active COVID-19. Here the CDR3 DNA reads TGTGCCTGGAGTGGGACAGGCTATGGCTACACCTTC. It specifies CAWSGTGYGYTF.